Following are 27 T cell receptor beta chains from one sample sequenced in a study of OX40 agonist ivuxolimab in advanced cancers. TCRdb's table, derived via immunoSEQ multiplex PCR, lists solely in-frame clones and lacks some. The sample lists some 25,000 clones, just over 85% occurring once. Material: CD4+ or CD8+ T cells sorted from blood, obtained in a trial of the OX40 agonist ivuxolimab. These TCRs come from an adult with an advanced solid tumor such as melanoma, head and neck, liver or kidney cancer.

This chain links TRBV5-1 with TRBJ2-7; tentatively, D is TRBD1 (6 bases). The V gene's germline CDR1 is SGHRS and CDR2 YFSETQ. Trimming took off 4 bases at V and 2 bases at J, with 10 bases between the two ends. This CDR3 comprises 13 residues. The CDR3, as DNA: TGCGCCAGCAGCCCGGGACACACCTACGAGCAGTACTTC. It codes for CASSPGHTYEQYF.

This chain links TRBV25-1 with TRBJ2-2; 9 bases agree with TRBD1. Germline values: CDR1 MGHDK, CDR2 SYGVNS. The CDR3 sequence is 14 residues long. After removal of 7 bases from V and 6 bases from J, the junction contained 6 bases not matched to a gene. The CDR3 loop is CASTNRGRPGELFF. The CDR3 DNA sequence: TGTGCCAGCACAAACAGGGGGCGCCCCGGGGAGCTGTTTTTT.

The CDR3 nucleotides read TGTGCCAGCAGCTTGTTCGGCAGCTCTGGAAACACCATATATTTT. Translation gives CASSLFGSSGNTIYF. The V call is TRBV5-6, the J call TRBJ1-3; D is unresolved. Trimming cost V 1 base and J 0 bases, with 8 bases left between them. Looked up from germline, CDR1 is SGHDT and CDR2 is YYEEEE. CDR3 length: 15 amino acids.

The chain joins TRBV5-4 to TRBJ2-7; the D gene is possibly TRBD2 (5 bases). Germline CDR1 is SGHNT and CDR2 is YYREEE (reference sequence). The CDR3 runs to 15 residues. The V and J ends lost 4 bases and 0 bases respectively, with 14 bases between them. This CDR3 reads CASSNQLASSYEQYF. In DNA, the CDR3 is TGTGCCAGCAGCAACCAGCTAGCTTCCTCCTACGAGCAGTACTTC.

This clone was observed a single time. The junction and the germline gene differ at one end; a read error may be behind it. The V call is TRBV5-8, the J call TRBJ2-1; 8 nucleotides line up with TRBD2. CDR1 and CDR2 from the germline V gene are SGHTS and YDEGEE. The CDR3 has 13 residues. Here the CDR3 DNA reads TGTGCCAGCAGCTTGGTCTCGGGACTAGACGTGCTCTTC. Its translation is CASSLVSGLDVLF. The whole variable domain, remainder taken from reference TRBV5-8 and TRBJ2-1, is EAGVTQSPTHLIKTRGQQATLRCSPISGHTSVYWYQQALGLGLQFLLWYDEGEERNRGNFPPRFSGRQFPNYSSELNVNALELEDSALYLCASSLVSGLDVLFGPGTRLTVL.

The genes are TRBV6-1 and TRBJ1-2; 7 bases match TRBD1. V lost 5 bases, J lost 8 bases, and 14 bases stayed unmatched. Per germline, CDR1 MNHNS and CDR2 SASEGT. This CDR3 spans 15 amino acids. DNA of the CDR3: TGTGCCAGCAGTCCGCAGACAGGGATAGTTTTGGGCTACACCTTC. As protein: CASSPQTGIVLGYTF.

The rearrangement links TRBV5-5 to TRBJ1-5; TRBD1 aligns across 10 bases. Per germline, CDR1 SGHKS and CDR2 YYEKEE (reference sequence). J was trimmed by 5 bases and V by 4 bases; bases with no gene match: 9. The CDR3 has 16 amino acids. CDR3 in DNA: TGTGCCAGCAGCAGAACGACAGGGGGCGGGGATCAGCCCCAGCATTTT. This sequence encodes CASSRTTGGGDQPQHF.

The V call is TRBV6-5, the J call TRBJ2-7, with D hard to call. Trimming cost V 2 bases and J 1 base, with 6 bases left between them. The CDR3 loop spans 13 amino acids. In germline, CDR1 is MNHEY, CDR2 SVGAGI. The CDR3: CASSYKGSYEQYF. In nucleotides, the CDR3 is TGTGCCAGCAGTTACAAGGGTTCCTACGAGCAGTACTTC.

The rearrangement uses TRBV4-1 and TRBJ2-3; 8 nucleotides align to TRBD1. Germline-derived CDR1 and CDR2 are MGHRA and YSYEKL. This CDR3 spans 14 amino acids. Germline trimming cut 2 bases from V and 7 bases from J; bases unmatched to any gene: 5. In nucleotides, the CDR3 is TGCGCCAGCAGCCAAAGACAGGGGCAGCATACGCAGTATTTT. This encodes CASSQRQGQHTQYF.

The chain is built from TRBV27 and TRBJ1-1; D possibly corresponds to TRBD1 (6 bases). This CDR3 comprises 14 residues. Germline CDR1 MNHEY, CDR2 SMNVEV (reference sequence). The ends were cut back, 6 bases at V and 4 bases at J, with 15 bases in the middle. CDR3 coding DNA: TGTGCCAGCAGGGGCGGGGGCCTAATCACTGAAGCTTTCTTT. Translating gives CASRGGGLITEAFF.

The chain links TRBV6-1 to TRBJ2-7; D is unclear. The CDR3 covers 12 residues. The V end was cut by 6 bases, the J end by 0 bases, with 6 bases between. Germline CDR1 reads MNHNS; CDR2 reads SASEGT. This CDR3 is CASRAFSYEQYF. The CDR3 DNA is TGTGCCAGCAGGGCTTTCTCCTACGAGCAGTACTTC.

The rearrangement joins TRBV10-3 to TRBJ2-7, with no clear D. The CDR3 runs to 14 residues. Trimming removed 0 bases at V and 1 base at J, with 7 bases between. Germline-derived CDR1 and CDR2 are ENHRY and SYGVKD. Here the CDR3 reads CAISESRLSYEQYF. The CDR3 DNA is TGTGCCATCAGTGAGTCCCGACTTTCCTACGAGCAGTACTTC.

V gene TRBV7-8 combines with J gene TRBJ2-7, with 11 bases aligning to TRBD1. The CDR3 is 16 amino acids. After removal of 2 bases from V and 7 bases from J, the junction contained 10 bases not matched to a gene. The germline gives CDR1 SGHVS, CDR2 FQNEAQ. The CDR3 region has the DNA TGTGCCAGCAGCTTATGGCCCGGACAGGGGGCTCGGGAGCAGTACTTC. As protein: CASSLWPGQGAREQYF.

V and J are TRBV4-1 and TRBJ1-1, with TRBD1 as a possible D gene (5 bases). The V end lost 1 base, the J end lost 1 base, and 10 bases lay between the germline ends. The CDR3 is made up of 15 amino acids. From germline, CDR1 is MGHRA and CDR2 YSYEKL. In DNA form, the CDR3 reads TGCGCCAGCAGCCAAGTTCGGGGCCCGAACACTGAAGCTTTCTTT. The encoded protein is CASSQVRGPNTEAFF.

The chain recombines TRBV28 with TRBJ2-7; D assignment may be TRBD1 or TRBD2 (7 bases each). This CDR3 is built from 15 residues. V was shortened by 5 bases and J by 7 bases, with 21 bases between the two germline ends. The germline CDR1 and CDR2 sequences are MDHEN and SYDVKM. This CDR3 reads CASSATGEGIREQYF. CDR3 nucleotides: TGTGCCAGCAGTGCTACAGGGGAGGGGATTCGGGAGCAGTACTTC.

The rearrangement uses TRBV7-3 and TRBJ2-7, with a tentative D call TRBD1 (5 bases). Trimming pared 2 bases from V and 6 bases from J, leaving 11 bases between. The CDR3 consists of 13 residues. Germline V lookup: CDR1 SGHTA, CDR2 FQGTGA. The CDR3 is CASSLVGVGEQYF. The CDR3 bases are TGTGCCAGCAGCTTAGTAGGGGTGGGCGAGCAGTACTTC. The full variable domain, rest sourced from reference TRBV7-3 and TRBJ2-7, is GAGVSQTPSNKVTEKGKYVELRCDPISGHTALYWYRQSLGQGPEFLIYFQGTGAADDSGLPNDRFFAVRPEGSVSTLKIQRTERGDSAVYLCASSLVGVGEQYFGPGTRLTVT.

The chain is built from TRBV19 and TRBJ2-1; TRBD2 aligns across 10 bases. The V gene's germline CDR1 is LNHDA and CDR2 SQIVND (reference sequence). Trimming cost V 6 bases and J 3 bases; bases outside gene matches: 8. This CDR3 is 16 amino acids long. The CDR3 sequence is CASRPGASGSYNEQFF. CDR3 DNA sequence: TGTGCCAGTAGACCTGGGGCTAGCGGGAGCTACAATGAGCAGTTCTTC.

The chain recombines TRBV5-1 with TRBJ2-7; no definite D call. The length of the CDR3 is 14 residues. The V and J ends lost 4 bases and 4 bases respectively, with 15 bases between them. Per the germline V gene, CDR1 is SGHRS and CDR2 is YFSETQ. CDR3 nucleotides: TGCGCCAGCAGCCCTGACACCACTGATTACGAGCAGTACTTC. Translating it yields CASSPDTTDYEQYF. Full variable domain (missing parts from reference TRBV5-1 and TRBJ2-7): KAGVTQTPRYLIKTRGQQVTLSCSPISGHRSVSWYQQTPGQGLQFLFEYFSETQRNKGNFPGRFSGRQFSNSRSEMNVSTLELGDSALYLCASSPDTTDYEQYFGPGTRLTVT.

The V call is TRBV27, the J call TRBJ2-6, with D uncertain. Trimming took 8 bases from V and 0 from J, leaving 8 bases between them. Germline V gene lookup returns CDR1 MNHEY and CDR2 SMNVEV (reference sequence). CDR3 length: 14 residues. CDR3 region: CASGRVSGANVLTF. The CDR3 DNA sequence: TGTGCCAGCGGTAGGGTCTCTGGGGCCAACGTCCTGACTTTC.

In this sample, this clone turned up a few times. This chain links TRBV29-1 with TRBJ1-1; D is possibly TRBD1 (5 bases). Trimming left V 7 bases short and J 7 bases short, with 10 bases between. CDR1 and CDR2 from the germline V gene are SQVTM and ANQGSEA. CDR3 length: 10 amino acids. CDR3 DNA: TGCAGCGGTCGGGACGGTGAAGCTTTCTTT. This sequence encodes CSGRDGEAFF.

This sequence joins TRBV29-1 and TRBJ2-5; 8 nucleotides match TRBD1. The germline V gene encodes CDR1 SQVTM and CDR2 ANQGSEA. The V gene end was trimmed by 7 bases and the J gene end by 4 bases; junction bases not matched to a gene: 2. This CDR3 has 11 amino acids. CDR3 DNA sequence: TGCAGCGCCGGGACAGGAGAGACCCAGTACTTC. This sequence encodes CSAGTGETQYF. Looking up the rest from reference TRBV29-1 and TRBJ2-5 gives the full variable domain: SAVISQKPSRDICQRGTSLTIQCQVDSQVTMMFWYRQQPGQSLTLIATANQGSEATYESGFVIDKFPISRPNLTFSTLTVSNMSPEDSSIYLCSAGTGETQYFGPGTRLLVL.

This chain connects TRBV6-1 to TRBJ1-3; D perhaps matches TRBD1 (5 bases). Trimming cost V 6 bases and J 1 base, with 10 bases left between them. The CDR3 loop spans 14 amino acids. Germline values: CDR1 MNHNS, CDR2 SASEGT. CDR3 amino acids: CASRIGDSGNTIYF. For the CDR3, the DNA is TGTGCCAGCAGGATAGGGGATTCTGGAAACACCATATATTTT.

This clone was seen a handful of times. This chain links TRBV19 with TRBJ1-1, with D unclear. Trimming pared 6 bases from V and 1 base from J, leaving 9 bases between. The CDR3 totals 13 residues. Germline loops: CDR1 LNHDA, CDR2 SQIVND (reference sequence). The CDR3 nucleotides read TGTGCCAGTAGGTCAAACAGGAACACTGAAGCTTTCTTT. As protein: CASRSNRNTEAFF.

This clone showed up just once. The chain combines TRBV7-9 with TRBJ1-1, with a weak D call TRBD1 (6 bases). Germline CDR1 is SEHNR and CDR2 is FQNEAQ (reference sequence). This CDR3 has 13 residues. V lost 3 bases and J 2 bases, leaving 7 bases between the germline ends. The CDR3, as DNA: TGTGCCAGCAGCTTGGACAGAAACACTGAAGCTTTCTTT. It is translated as CASSLDRNTEAFF.

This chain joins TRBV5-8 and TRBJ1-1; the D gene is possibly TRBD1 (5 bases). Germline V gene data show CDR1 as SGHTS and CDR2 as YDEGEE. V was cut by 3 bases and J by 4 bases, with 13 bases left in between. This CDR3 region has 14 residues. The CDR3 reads CASSWQGQGTEAFF. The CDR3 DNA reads TGTGCCAGCAGCTGGCAGGGTCAGGGCACTGAAGCTTTCTTT.

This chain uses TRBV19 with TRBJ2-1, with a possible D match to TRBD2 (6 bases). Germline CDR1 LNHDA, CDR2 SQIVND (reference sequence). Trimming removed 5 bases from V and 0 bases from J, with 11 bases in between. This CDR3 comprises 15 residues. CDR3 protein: CASSFSGSSYNEQFF. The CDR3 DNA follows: TGTGCCAGTAGTTTTAGCGGAAGCTCCTACAATGAGCAGTTCTTC.

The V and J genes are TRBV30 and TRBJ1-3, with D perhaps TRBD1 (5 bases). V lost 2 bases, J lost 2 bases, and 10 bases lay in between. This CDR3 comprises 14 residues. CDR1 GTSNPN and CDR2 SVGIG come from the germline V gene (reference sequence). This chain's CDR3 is CAWSTWGPGNTIYF. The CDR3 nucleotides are TGTGCCTGGAGTACATGGGGACCTGGAAACACCATATATTTT. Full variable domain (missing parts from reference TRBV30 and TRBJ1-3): SQTIHQWPATLVQPVGSPLSLECTVEGTSNPNLYWYRQAAGRGLQLLFYSVGIGQISSEVPQNLSASRPQDRQFILSSKKLLLSDSGFYLCAWSTWGPGNTIYFGEGSWLTVV.